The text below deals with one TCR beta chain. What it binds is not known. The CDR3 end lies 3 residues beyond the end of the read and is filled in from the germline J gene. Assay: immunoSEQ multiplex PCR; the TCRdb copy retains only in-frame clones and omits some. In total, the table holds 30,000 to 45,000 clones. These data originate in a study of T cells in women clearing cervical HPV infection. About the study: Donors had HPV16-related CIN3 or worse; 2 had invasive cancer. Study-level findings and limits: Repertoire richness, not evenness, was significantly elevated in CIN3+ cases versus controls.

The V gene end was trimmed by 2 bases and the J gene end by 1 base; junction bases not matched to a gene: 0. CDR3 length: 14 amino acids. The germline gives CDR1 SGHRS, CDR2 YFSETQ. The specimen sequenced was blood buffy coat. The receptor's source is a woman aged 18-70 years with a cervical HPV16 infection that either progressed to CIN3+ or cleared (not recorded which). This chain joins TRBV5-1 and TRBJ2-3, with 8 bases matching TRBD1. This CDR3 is CASSLQGGTDTQYF. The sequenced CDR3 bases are TGCGCCAGCAGCTTACAGGGGGGCACAGATACG.